A selection of T cell receptor beta chains follows, all from one sample in a study of blood T cell repertoires in COVID-19. Data came from immunoSEQ multiplex PCR; TCRdb stores just in-frame clones and leaves some out. The sample has just over 350,000 clones, 65% to 90% seen once. Sample: peripheral blood. These receptors originate from a woman aged 60-75 years with COVID-19, enrolled during active disease. CDR3s include the opening cysteine and the closing phenylalanine or tryptophan. The D gene is left open where the match is weak. The size field is filled for only some rows; it gives once, few, many or a size class.

length,size,D,V,J,CDR3,DNA
16,few,TRBD1,TRBV7-9,TRBJ2-1,CASSPLPGQGVDEQFF,TGTGCCAGCAGCCCACTACCGGGACAGGGAGTTGATGAGCAGTTCTTC
16,few,TRBD1,TRBV4-1,TRBJ1-1,CASSPDRGLGDTEAFF,TGCGCCAGCAGCCCCGACAGGGGGCTAGGGGACACTGAAGCTTTCTTT
15,.,.,TRBV5-1,TRBJ2-2,CASSLGASNTGELFF,TGCGCCAGCAGCTTGGGGGCCTCGAACACCGGGGAGCTGTTTTTT
12,once,.,TRBV19,TRBJ1-1,CASRSLYTEAFF,TGTGCCAGTAGGTCTTTATACACTGAAGCTTTCTTT
14,.,TRBD1,TRBV6-5,TRBJ1-1,CASSRQGLNTEAFF,TGTGCCAGCAGTCGACAGGGCTTGAACACTGAAGCTTTCTTT
14,once,.,TRBV5-1,TRBJ2-2,CASSLDTNTGELFF,TGCGCCAGCAGCTTGGACACCAACACCGGGGAGCTGTTTTTT
15,once,TRBD1,TRBV7-6,TRBJ1-4,CASSFRQGVNEKLFF,TGTGCCAGCAGCTTCCGACAGGGAGTAAATGAAAAACTGTTTTTT
13,.,.,TRBV11-3,TRBJ2-3,CASSSQITDTQYF,TGTGCCAGCAGCTCCCAGATCACAGATACGCAGTATTTT
14,.,TRBD1,TRBV18,TRBJ1-2,CASSPGTGDYGYTF,TGTGCCAGCTCACCAGGGACAGGGGACTATGGCTACACCTTC
14,.,TRBD1,TRBV19,TRBJ2-7,CASSPGTGSYEQYF,TGTGCCAGTAGCCCCGGGACAGGCTCCTACGAGCAGTACTTC
15,.,TRBD1,TRBV6-5,TRBJ1-2,CASSPGTAYNYGYTF,TGTGCCAGCAGCCCCGGGACAGCTTATAACTATGGCTACACCTTC
14,.,.,TRBV10-3,TRBJ2-3,CAISDWASTDTQYF,TGTGCCATCAGTGATTGGGCCTCTACAGATACGCAGTATTTT
14,.,TRBD2,TRBV15,TRBJ2-1,CATSRELGGGEQFF,TGTGCCACCAGCAGAGAACTCGGGGGGGGTGAGCAGTTCTTC
14,many,.,TRBV3-1/TRBV3-2,TRBJ1-3,CASSNGGSGNTIYF,TGTGCCAGCAGCAATGGAGGCTCTGGAAACACCATATATTTT
15,.,.,TRBV10-3,TRBJ1-1,CAISGGTGENTEAFF,TGTGCCATCAGTGGGGGCACGGGGGAAAACACTGAAGCTTTCTTT
19,once,TRBD2,TRBV9,TRBJ2-1,CASSVGVRLAGGPEYEQFF,TGTGCCAGCAGCGTAGGAGTGAGACTAGCGGGGGGGCCGGAATATGAGCAGTTCTTC
11,.,.,TRBV29-1,TRBJ2-2,CSALNTGELFF,TGCAGCGCCTTAAACACCGGGGAGCTGTTTTTT
14,once,TRBD1,TRBV7-2,TRBJ1-2,CASRRTGENYGYTF,TGTGCCAGCAGGAGGACAGGGGAAAACTATGGCTACACCTTC
20,.,TRBD2,TRBV30,TRBJ2-3,CAWSANPSSGHYPASDTQYF,TGTGCCTGGAGTGCCAATCCCTCTAGCGGGCATTATCCCGCATCAGATACGCAGTATTTT
14,once,TRBD2,TRBV7-9,TRBJ2-7,CASSILGGVVEQYF,TGTGCCAGCAGCATCCTTGGGGGGGTCGTCGAGCAGTACTTC
16,.,TRBD2,TRBV7-2,TRBJ2-7,CASSRLAGGSGYEQYF,TGTGCCAGCAGTCGACTAGCGGGGGGGTCGGGCTACGAGCAGTACTTC
15,.,TRBD2,TRBV9,TRBJ2-4,CASNRGTSEINIQYF,TGTGCCAGCAACCGCGGGACTAGCGAAATTAACATTCAGTACTTC
14,.,.,TRBV4-1,TRBJ2-2,CASRTEGAARELFF,TGCGCCAGCAGAACTGAGGGAGCGGCCCGAGAGCTGTTTTTT
14,.,TRBD1,TRBV30,TRBJ2-1,CAWAGGDYAHEQFF,TGTGCCTGGGCAGGGGGCGATTATGCGCATGAGCAGTTCTTC
13,.,.,TRBV7-9,TRBJ2-1,CASSHREGNEQFF,TGTGCCAGCAGCCACAGGGAGGGGAATGAGCAGTTCTTC
14,.,.,TRBV4-1,TRBJ1-2,CASSSVVRNYGYTF,TGCGCCAGCAGCTCGGTAGTACGGAACTATGGCTACACCTTC
15,.,TRBD2,TRBV7-2,TRBJ2-1,CASSLSSGGAYEQFF,TGTGCCAGCAGCTTAAGTAGCGGGGGGGCCTATGAGCAGTTCTTC
15,.,.,TRBV5-1,TRBJ1-2,CASSFGGASDYGYTF,TGCGCCAGCAGCTTTGGGGGGGCCTCGGACTATGGCTACACCTTC